Sequencing of this TCR beta chain was carried out in a study of T cells in Graves' hyperthyroidism and ophthalmopathy. The source material, RNA transcripts, was used to amplify TCR beta CDR3 regions. When the TCR CDR3 underwent first-round RT-PCR, the HTBI primer set was used. TCRdb re-analysed the multiplex PCR reads in MiXCR, keeping a single row per CDR3 protein. Of about 360,000 distinct CDR3 sequences in the sample, about 25% were seen once. Patients aged 18 to 65 with hyperthyroidism were newly diagnosed, with duration under 2 months. Exclusion followed for patients with uncontrolled infection, other autoimmune disease, pregnancy or lactation. V lost 6 bases and J lost 4; bases outside the gene matches: 12. CDR1 SNHLY and CDR2 FYNNEI come from the germline V gene. The CDR3 loop spans 17 amino acids.

The rearrangement uses TRBV2 and TRBJ2-1; TRBD2 agrees at 10 bases. The receptor was derived from a man aged 45-65 years with Graves' hyperthyroidism. The specimen was blood. CDR3 sequence reads: CASRPRTSGGGYNEQFF. In DNA form, the CDR3 reads TGTGCCAGCAGGCCTCGGACTAGCGGAGGCGGGTACAATGAGCAGTTCTTC. Filled out from reference TRBV2 and TRBJ2-1, the complete variable domain reads EPEVTQTPSHQVTQMGQEVILRCVPISNHLYFYWYRQILGQKVEFLVSFYNNEISEKSEIFDDQFSVERPDGSNFTLKIRSTKLEDSAMYFCASRPRTSGGGYNEQFFGPGTRLTVL.